The source of this T cell receptor (beta chain) is a study of CXCR3-negative and CXCR3-positive naive CD8 T cells. Overall study findings and caveats: Diversity in memory CD8+ cells fell much lower than the comparably high levels seen in both naive subsets. Within a donor, both naive subsets shared TRBV-TRBJ usage, unlike memory cells. More hydrophobic TRB CDR3s occurred in CXCR3-positive than in CXCR3-negative naive cells.

Looked up from germline, CDR1 is SGHVS and CDR2 is FNYEAQ. The CDR3 contains 14 residues. Regarding this clonotype: The antigen is not known.

It was by 5' RACE with UMI labels that the TRB cDNA libraries were prepared. TCRdb reanalyzed the 5' RACE reads, giving one entry per CDR3 protein sequence and no DNA. This sample's clone table lists under 150,000 distinct CDR3 sequences. This chain joins TRBV7-6 and TRBJ2-5; TCRdb returns TRBD2, unconfirmable since there is no DNA. Source material: naive CXCR3+ CD8+ T cells from blood. Subset reported: CD45RO-CCR7+CD27+CD95- naive CD8+ T cells expressing CXCR3 (TNR3+). This receptor was obtained from a human donor in good health. Some clones in this sample may be carry-over from other donors' samples. CDR3: CASSLPTGGETQYF.